Given below is one TCR beta chain in context. Antigen specificity is unknown. This sample was taken from a study of CD8+ T cells in alopecia areata. In the study overall: Patients received oral tofacitinib, 5 to 10 mg twice daily, for moderate-to-severe alopecia areata. Tofacitinib treatment spanned 6 to 18 months, with 6 months off drug afterward. Findings and caveats of the study: For lesional scalp, especially alopecia totalis/universalis, clonality was higher than in normal scalp.

RNA was isolated and reverse transcribed to cDNA, the sequencing template. Clones were sequenced by immunoSEQ multiplex PCR, and TCRdb holds only the in-frame ones, with some missing. This table holds 100,000 to 150,000 clones, more than 40% found once. V gave up 3 bases and J gave up 6 bases, with 12 bases separating them. CDR3 length equals 14 residues. From germline, CDR1 is MNHEY and CDR2 SMNVEV (reference sequence). The V gene is TRBV27, the J gene TRBJ1-5, with D unresolved. Source: CD8+ T cells sorted from blood, taken at week 0. This sequence was found in a human donor with alopecia areata. The CDR3 reads CASSFTGSGQPQHF. CDR3 DNA sequence: TGTGCCAGCAGTTTTACCGGGTCTGGTCAGCCCCAGCATTTT.